The entry below describes one TCR beta chain. Relative to the germline gene, one junction end is altered; a read error may explain this. The data derive from a study of blood T cell repertoires in COVID-19. Study background: Acute and convalescent COVID-19 specimens originated in the United States, Italy and Spain.

Clinical history reported by participants formed the basis on which cohorts were assigned. The CDR3 has 15 residues. Per germline, CDR1 SSHAT and CDR2 FNYEAQ (reference sequence). How the authors handled the data: Nucleated cell counts were estimated from reference gene primer amplification. Sequencing used immunoSEQ multiplex PCR; TCRdb keeps in-frame clones, though not all of them. V, J and clone size are those of that table, while D and trimming were read from the DNA. The sample holds about 380,000 clones; roughly 87% are singletons and the top ten take approximately 3%. What was sequenced was PBMCs or T cells enriched from blood (not recorded which). This TCR came from a woman in her thirties who had recovered from COVID-19. The rearrangement links TRBV7-7 to TRBJ2-1; 11 bases match TRBD1. In DNA form, the CDR3 reads TGTGCTAGCAGCGTCGGACAGGGGGCCGGCAATGAGCAGTTCTTC. This sequence encodes CASSVGQGAGNEQFF.